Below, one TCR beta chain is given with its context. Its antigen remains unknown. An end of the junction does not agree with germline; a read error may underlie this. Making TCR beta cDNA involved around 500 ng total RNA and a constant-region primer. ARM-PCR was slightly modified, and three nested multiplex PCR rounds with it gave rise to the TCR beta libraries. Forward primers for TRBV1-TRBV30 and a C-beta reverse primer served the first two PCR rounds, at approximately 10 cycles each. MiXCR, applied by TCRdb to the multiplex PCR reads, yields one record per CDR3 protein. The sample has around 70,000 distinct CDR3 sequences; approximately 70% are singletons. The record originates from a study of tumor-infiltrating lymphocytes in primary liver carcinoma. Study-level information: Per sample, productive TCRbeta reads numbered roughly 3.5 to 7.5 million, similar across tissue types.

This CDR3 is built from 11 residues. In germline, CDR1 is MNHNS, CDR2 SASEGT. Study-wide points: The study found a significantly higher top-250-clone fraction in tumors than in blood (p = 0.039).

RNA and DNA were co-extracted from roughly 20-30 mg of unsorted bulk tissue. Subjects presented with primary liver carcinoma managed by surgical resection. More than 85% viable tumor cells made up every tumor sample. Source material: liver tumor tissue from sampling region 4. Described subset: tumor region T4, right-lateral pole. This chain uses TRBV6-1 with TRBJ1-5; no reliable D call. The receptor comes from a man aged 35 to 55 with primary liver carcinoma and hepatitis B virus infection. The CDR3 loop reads CACSSELPQHF. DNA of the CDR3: TGTGCCTGCAGCTCCGAGCTTCCCCAACATTTT.